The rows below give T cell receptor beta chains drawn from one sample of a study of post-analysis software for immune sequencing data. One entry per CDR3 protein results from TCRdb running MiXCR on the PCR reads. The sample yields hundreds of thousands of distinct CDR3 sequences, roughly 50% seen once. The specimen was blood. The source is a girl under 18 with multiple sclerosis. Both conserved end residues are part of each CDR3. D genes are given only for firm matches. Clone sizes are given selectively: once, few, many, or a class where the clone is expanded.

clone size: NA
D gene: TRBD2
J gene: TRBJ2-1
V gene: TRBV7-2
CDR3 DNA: TGTGCCAGCAGCTTAGATCTGCTAGCGGGAGCCCATGAGCAGTTCTTC
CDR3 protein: CASSLDLLAGAHEQFF

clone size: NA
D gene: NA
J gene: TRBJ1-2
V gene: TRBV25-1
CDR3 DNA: TGTGCCAGCAGTGAGGCCCAGGGCTACACCTTC
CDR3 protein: CASSEAQGYTF

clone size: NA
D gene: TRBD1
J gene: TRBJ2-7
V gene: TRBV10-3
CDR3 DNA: TGTGCCATCAGTCCCGCCGGGACAGGGGGCCACGAGCAGTACTTC
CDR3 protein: CAISPAGTGGHEQYF

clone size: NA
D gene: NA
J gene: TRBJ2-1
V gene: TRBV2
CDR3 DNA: TGTGCCAGCAGTGTCCTCGCGACGTTAAACAATGAGCAGTTCTTC
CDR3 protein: CASSVLATLNNEQFF

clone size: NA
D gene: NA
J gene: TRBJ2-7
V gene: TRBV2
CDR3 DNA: TGTGCCAGCCAGAGCAAGGTCCTGGGGTCCGAGCAGTACTTC
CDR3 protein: CASQSKVLGSEQYF

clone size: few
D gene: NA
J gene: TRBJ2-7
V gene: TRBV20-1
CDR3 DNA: TGCAGTGCTAGAGGACGACAGAACTCCTACGAGCAGTACTTC
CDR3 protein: CSARGRQNSYEQYF

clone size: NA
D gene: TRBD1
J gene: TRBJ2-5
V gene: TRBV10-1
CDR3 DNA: TGCGCCAGCAGATCACAGGGGATAGAGACCCAGTACTTC
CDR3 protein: CASRSQGIETQYF

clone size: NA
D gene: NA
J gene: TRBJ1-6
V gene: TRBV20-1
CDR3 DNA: TGCAGTGCCATGGGGGATGCGAGCTCCCTCCACTTT
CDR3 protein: CSAMGDASSLHF

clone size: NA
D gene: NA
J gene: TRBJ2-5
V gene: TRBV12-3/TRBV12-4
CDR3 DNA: TGTGCCAGCAGTTTACCCCGGACGCCCAGGTACTTC
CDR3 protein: CASSLPRTPRYF

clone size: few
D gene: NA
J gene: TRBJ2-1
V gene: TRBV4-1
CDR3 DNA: TGCGCCAGCAGCCCGCATCACGATTCCTACAATGAGCAGTTCTTC
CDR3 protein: CASSPHHDSYNEQFF

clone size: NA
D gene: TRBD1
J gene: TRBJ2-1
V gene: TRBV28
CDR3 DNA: TGTGCCAGCAGTCAGTTCGGTTGGGGGGACAGGGCCAATGAGCAGTTCTTC
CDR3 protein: CASSQFGWGDRANEQFF

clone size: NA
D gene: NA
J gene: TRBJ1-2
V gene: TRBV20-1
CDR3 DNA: TGCAGTGCTAGAGGACAGGCAAGCGTCTATGGCTACACCTTC
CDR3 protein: CSARGQASVYGYTF

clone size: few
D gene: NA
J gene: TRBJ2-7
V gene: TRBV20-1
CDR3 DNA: TGCAGTGCTACCGACCACCGGGTGGGGATCCACGAGCAGTACTTC
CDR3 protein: CSATDHRVGIHEQYF

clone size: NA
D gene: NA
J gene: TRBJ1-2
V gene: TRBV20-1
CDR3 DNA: TGCAGTGCTAGACCGTCAACCACTAACTATGGCTACACCTTC
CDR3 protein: CSARPSTTNYGYTF

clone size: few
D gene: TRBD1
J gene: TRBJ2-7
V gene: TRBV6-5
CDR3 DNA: TGTGCCAGCAGTCCGGGACAGGGCCCCTTGGAGCAGTACTTC
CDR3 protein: CASSPGQGPLEQYF

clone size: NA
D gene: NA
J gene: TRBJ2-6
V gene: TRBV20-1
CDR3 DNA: TGCAGTGCTAGAGATCGGTCGCTATACTCTGGGGCCAACGTCCTGACTTTC
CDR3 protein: CSARDRSLYSGANVLTF

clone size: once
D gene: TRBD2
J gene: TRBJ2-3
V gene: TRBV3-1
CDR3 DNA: TGTGCCAGCAGCCAATATGTCGGACTAGCCCGACGAAGGGATACGCAGTATTTT
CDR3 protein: CASSQYVGLARRRDTQYF

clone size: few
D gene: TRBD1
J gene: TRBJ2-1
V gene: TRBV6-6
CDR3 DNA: TGTGCCAGCAGTGCACAGGGGTCCTACAATGAGCAGTTCTTC
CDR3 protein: CASSAQGSYNEQFF

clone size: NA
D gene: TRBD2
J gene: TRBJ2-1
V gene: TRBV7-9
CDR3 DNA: TGTGCCAGCAGCTTACCGGCTAGCGGACCGACCTACAATGAGCAGTTCTTC
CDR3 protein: CASSLPASGPTYNEQFF

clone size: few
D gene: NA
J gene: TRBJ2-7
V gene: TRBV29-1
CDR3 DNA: TGCAGCGTACAGAATCCCAGGGGCCTAAGCTCCTACGAGCAGTACTTC
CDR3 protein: CSVQNPRGLSSYEQYF

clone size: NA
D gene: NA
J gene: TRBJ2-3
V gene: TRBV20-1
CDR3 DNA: TGCAGTGCTAGTCTTCAACTTTGGGATACGCAGTATTTT
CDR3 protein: CSASLQLWDTQYF

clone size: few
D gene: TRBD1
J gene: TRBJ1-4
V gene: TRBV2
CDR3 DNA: TGTGCCAGCAGCTCAGGCCTGACAGGGGGCGGAGAAAAACTGTTTTTT
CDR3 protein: CASSSGLTGGGEKLFF

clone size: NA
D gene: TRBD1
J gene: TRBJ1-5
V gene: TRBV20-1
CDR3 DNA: TGCAGTGCTAGGATCAGGGGGCTGGGGAATCAGCCCCAGCATTTT
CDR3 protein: CSARIRGLGNQPQHF

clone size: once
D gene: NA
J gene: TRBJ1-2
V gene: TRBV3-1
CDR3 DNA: TGTGCCAGCAGCCAAACAACGGGGGCGCAGGTCTATGGCTACACCTTC
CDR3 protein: CASSQTTGAQVYGYTF

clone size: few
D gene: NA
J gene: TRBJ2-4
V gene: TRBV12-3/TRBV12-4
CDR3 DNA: TGTGCCAGCAGCCAACAGGGAGGAGCCAAAAACATTCAGTACTTC
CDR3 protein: CASSQQGGAKNIQYF

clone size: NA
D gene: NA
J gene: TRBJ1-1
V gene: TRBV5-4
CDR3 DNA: TGTGCCACCAATTTACCGGGCACTGAAGCTTTCTTT
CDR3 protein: CATNLPGTEAFF

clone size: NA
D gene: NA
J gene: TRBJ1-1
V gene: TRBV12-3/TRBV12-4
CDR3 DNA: TGTGCCAGCCTGGCGATACAGGGAGACACTGAAGCTTTCTTT
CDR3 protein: CASLAIQGDTEAFF

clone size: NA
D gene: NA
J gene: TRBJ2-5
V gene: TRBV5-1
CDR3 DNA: TGCGCCAGCAGCTGGCAGACAGGCGCAGAGACCCAGTACTTC
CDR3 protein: CASSWQTGAETQYF

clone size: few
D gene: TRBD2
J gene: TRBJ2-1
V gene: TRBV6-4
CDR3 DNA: TGTGCCAGCAGGGACCACCCGCGGGAGGGTGAGCAGTTCTTC
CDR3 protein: CASRDHPREGEQFF

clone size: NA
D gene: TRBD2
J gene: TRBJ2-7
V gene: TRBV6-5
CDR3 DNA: TGTGCCAGCAGCAAAGTTAGCGGGAGGATTTACGAGCAGTACTTC
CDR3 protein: CASSKVSGRIYEQYF

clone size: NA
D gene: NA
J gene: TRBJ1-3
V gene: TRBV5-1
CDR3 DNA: TGCGCCAGCAGCTTCAAGGGGGGCGAAAACACCATATATTTT
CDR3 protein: CASSFKGGENTIYF

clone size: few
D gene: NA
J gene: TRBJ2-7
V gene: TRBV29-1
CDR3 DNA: TGCAGCGTCTCCTGGGATTCCTACGAGCAGTACTTC
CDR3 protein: CSVSWDSYEQYF